This entry describes one T cell receptor (beta chain). Trimming cost V 4 bases and J 8 bases; bases outside gene matches: 15. Per germline, CDR1 LGHNA and CDR2 YNFKEQ. The CDR3 spans 16 residues. This specimen belongs to a study of blood T cell repertoires in COVID-19. Across the study: Acute and convalescent COVID-19 samples came from the United States, Italy and Spain. The cDNA or gDNA used as material had been derived from T cells, B-cell-depleted T cells, or PBMCs.

Original processing notes: Amplification with reference gene primers provided the estimates of nucleated cell counts. Some clones are missing from TCRdb's copy, which holds only in-frame ones; the method was immunoSEQ multiplex PCR. V and J calls and clone size are given by that table; D and trimming were obtained from the DNA. The sample records 200,000 to 250,000 clones, 88% being singletons. The material sequenced was peripheral blood. The sequence was obtained from a woman aged 55-75 years with acute or convalescent COVID-19. The rearrangement uses TRBV4-2 and TRBJ1-2; TRBD1 agrees at 8 bases. The CDR3 nucleotides read TGTGCCAGCAGCCTTCCCAGGGGGCTGGGCGGGAACGGCTACACCTTC. It specifies CASSLPRGLGGNGYTF.